These 27 T cell receptor beta chains share one sample of origin, sequenced in a study of T cells expressing NK-cell markers. From its re-call of the 5' RACE reads, TCRdb lists each CDR3 protein once, without DNA. The sample spans 550,000 to 600,000 distinct CDR3 sequences; the ten largest clones claim approximately 4%. The source material was blood T cells: a sorted CD56 or NKG2C T cell subset, CD4+ or CD8+ T cells, or bulk PBMC T cells (not recorded which). These receptors were collected from a young man in good health.

The chain combines TRBV24-1 with TRBJ2-1. Per the germline V gene, CDR1 is KGHDR and CDR2 is SFDVKD. There are 15 residues in the CDR3. The CDR3: CATSDFSNPYNEQFF.

The chain is built from TRBV21-1 and TRBJ2-1; TCRdb's assignment of TRBD1 cannot be checked, as there is no DNA. TRBV21-1 is termed a pseudogene. This CDR3 spans 15 amino acids. The CDR3 here is CASSLRGAACNEQFF.

The V and J genes are TRBV18 and TRBJ2-4; TCRdb's D call of TRBD2 is untestable without DNA. The V gene's germline CDR1 is KGHSH and CDR2 LQKENI. This CDR3 has 17 amino acids. The CDR3 protein is CASSTTKGLLAKNIQYF. The full variable domain, in which reference TRBV18 and TRBJ2-4 provide the parts outside the CDR3, is NAGVMQNPRHLVRRRGQEARLRCSPMKGHSHVYWYRQLPEEGLKFMVYLQKENIIDESGMPKERFSAEFPKEGPSILRIQQVVRGDSAAYFCASSTTKGLLAKNIQYFGAGTRLSVL.

The chain links TRBV7-9 to TRBJ1-3; TCRdb reports TRBD1, a call that lacks DNA to check it against. Per the germline V gene, CDR1 is SEHNR and CDR2 is FQNEAQ (reference sequence). This CDR3 has 15 residues. CDR3 sequence reads: CASSSRQGRGNTIYF. Full variable domain (rest looked up from reference TRBV7-9 and TRBJ1-3): DTGVSQNPRHKITKRGQNVTFRCDPISEHNRLYWYRQTLGQGPEFLTYFQNEAQLEKSRLLSDRFSAERPKGSFSTLEIQRTEQGDSAMYLCASSSRQGRGNTIYFGEGSWLTVV.

The J gene is TRBJ2-3, the V gene TRBV9; TCRdb indicates TRBD2, and absent DNA this call remains unverified. Germline CDR1 reads SGDLS; CDR2 reads YYNGEE. The CDR3 contains 17 residues. CDR3 in amino acids: CASSVSRLAGAADTQYF.

The chain links TRBV10-3 to TRBJ2-1. The CDR3 totals 16 residues. CDR1 ENHRY and CDR2 SYGVKD come from the germline V gene. The CDR3 loop is CAISDPSGTSYNEQFF.

The chain is built from TRBV6-5 and TRBJ2-2; TCRdb indicates TRBD1, and absent DNA this call remains unverified. This CDR3 region has 16 residues. Per germline, CDR1 MNHEY and CDR2 SVGAGI. CDR3 amino acids: CASSRTDRGNTGELFF.

This chain joins TRBV5-1 and TRBJ1-2. Germline V lookup: CDR1 SGHRS, CDR2 YFSETQ. CDR3 length: 14 residues. This CDR3 is CASKRDSGDYGYTF.

The chain links TRBV5-1 to TRBJ2-1; TCRdb indicates TRBD1, and absent DNA this call remains unverified. This CDR3 is built from 13 residues. Germline CDR1 is SGHRS and CDR2 is YFSETQ. The CDR3 protein is CASSLGGGAEQFF.

V usage is TRBV5-5 and J usage is TRBJ1-1. The CDR3 is 14 amino acids. CDR1 and CDR2 (germline): SGHKS, YYEKEE (reference sequence). The CDR3 sequence: CASTRQTKNTEAFF. Together with reference TRBV5-5 and TRBJ1-1, the CDR3 gives the full variable domain: DAGVTQSPTHLIKTRGQQVTLRCSPISGHKSVSWYQQVLGQGPQFIFQYYEKEERGRGNFPDRFSARQFPNYSSELNVNALLLGDSALYLCASTRQTKNTEAFFGQGTRLTVV.

The chain carries TRBV21-1 and TRBJ1-1; there is no DNA to check the TCRdb D call of TRBD1. TRBV21-1 is a known pseudogene. There are 19 residues in the CDR3. CDR3 residues: CASRRYGTGSGGTNTEAFF.

The rearrangement joins TRBV5-1 to TRBJ2-7; TCRdb's assignment of TRBD2 cannot be checked, as there is no DNA. The length of the CDR3 is 16 residues. Germline V gene sequence: CDR1 SGHRS, CDR2 YFSETQ. The chain's CDR3 is CASSPVGGTSTYEQYF.

This chain connects TRBV20-1 to TRBJ2-6. Germline CDR1 reads DFQATT; CDR2 reads SNEGSKA (reference sequence). CDR3 size: 15 residues. CDR3 residues: CSAPRAGSGANVLTF.

The chain employs TRBV11-2 and TRBJ2-2. CDR1 and CDR2 (germline): SGHAT, FQNNGV. The CDR3 has 15 residues. The CDR3 loop reads CASSLAGSQTGELFF.

The chain couples TRBV15 to TRBJ2-1; as DNA is missing, the TRBD2 call by TCRdb cannot be tested. The CDR3 extends over 14 amino acids. Germline V lookup: CDR1 LNHNV, CDR2 YYDKDF (reference sequence). The CDR3 spells CATRPGLVDNEQFF.

The gene calls are TRBV10-3 and TRBJ2-1; TCRdb reports TRBD2, a call that lacks DNA to check it against. The CDR3 consists of 16 residues. Germline V gene lookup returns CDR1 ENHRY and CDR2 SYGVKD. The CDR3 sequence: CAIGTSGRLFYNEQFF.

The rearrangement joins TRBV5-1 to TRBJ2-7; the D call from TCRdb, TRBD1, cannot be confirmed without DNA. Per the germline V gene, CDR1 is SGHRS and CDR2 is YFSETQ. CDR3 size: 15 residues. CDR3 amino acids: CASSWGTGRIYEQYF.

This chain uses TRBV5-6 with TRBJ2-1. CDR1 SGHDT and CDR2 YYEEEE come from the germline V gene. The length of the CDR3 is 13 residues. CDR3 loop: CASSSEGYNEQFF. The full variable domain, with the rest looked up from reference TRBV5-6 and TRBJ2-1, is DAGVTQSPTHLIKTRGQQVTLRCSPKSGHDTVSWYQQALGQGPQFIFQYYEEEERQRGNFPDRFSGHQFPNYSSELNVNALLLGDSALYLCASSSEGYNEQFFGPGTRLTVL.

The V gene is TRBV2, the J gene TRBJ2-2. The V gene's germline CDR1 is SNHLY and CDR2 FYNNEI. The CDR3 extends over 14 amino acids. This chain's CDR3 is CASREVANTGELFF.

This rearrangement joins TRBV4-1 to TRBJ2-1; there is no DNA to check the TCRdb D call of TRBD2. CDR1 MGHRA and CDR2 YSYEKL come from the germline V gene. The CDR3 is made up of 15 amino acids. The CDR3 loop reads CASSHPTSGRDEQFF.

V and J are TRBV12-3 or TRBV12-4 and TRBJ1-1. The CDR3 runs to 15 residues. The CDR3 reads CASSLHQGYFTEAFF.

This rearrangement joins TRBV20-1 to TRBJ1-4; there is no DNA to check the TCRdb D call of TRBD1. This CDR3 has 16 residues. In germline, CDR1 is DFQATT, CDR2 SNEGSKA (reference sequence). CDR3 region: CSASRGSGTSNEKLFF.

The CDR3 loop reads CASSPPGTNTEAFF. This chain connects TRBV25-1 to TRBJ1-1; TCRdb proposes TRBD1, but this gene call is untestable without DNA. The V gene's germline CDR1 is MGHDK and CDR2 SYGVNS. This CDR3 has 14 residues.

The chain joins TRBV2 to TRBJ2-5; TCRdb designates TRBD2, a call that cannot be tested without DNA. The CDR3 has 16 residues. Germline values: CDR1 SNHLY, CDR2 FYNNEI. The CDR3 reads CASRSTGTSGGETQYF.

The rearrangement links TRBV7-8 to TRBJ2-2; TCRdb indicates TRBD1, and absent DNA this call remains unverified. CDR3 length: 14 residues. CDR1 and CDR2 from the germline V gene are SGHVS and FQNEAQ. CDR3 protein: CASSKSRGLGELFF.

The V call is TRBV7-9, the J call TRBJ2-3; lacking DNA, the TRBD1 call made by TCRdb goes unchecked. Germline loops: CDR1 SEHNR, CDR2 FQNEAQ (reference sequence). The CDR3 loop spans 15 amino acids. The CDR3 is CASSPGGGSTDTQYF.

This chain connects TRBV11-2 to TRBJ2-3; TCRdb designates TRBD2, a call that cannot be tested without DNA. This CDR3 is 14 amino acids long. Germline CDR1 SGHAT, CDR2 FQNNGV. This chain's CDR3 is CASSLDIPRGTQYF.